This TCR beta chain was captured by sequencing in a study of shared T cell receptors in the human thymus. Clones were sequenced by immunoSEQ multiplex PCR, and TCRdb holds only the in-frame ones, with some missing. The sample records about 380,000 clones, 95% being singletons. This CDR3 region has 17 residues. Trimming shortened V by 3 bases and J by 5 bases, and 20 bases separated the two germline ends. The germline V gene has CDR1 MDHEN and CDR2 SYDVKM. The table lists this clone with a count of one. This TCR was sampled from a human donor. The sequenced material came from thymocytes. This sequence joins TRBV28 and TRBJ1-5; no firm D call. The CDR3 DNA sequence: TGTGCCAGCAGTTTTCGTTGGGCCCCTTCGGGATATCAGCCCCAGCATTTT. Amino acid sequence: CASSFRWAPSGYQPQHF.